The 6 T cell receptor beta chains below were found in one sample sequenced in a study of blood T cell repertoires in COVID-19. Method: immunoSEQ multiplex PCR; TCRdb's copy keeps in-frame clones and lacks some. Of roughly 150,000 clones in the sample, 80% to 90% are singletons; the top ten hold roughly 15%. The sample taken for sequencing was peripheral blood. The receptors originated from a woman in her forties with acute or convalescent COVID-19.

This rearrangement joins TRBV6-5 to TRBJ1-5; tentative D call: TRBD1 (6 bases). V shed 3 bases and J shed 5 bases, with 11 bases lying between them. The CDR3 has 14 amino acids. The germline V gene encodes CDR1 MNHEY and CDR2 SVGAGI. This chain's CDR3 is CASSYYGGHQPQHF. The CDR3 DNA is TGTGCCAGCAGTTATTACGGGGGGCATCAGCCCCAGCATTTT.

This sequence joins TRBV19 and TRBJ2-7; TRBD1 matches 7 bases. J gave up 1 base and V 5 bases, and 8 bases lay outside the gene matches. The V gene's germline CDR1 is LNHDA and CDR2 SQIVND (reference sequence). This CDR3 comprises 15 residues. The CDR3 region has the DNA TGTGCCAGTAGTGTCGAACAGGGGCCGTCCTACGAGCAGTACTTC. It encodes CASSVEQGPSYEQYF.

The rearrangement links TRBV6-4 to TRBJ2-1, with 8 bases lining up with TRBD2. The germline V gene has CDR1 MRHNA and CDR2 SNTAGT. The CDR3 runs to 14 residues. The V and J ends lost 5 bases and 9 bases, in that order; junction bases with no gene match: 9. This CDR3 reads CASSPGLETGEQFF. The CDR3 bases are TGTGCCAGCAGTCCGGGACTAGAAACTGGTGAGCAGTTCTTC.

The V and J genes are TRBV2 and TRBJ2-5; D is possibly TRBD1 (5 bases). The CDR3 sequence is 13 residues long. Trimming shortened V by 7 bases and J by 5 bases, and 14 bases separated the two germline ends. CDR1 SNHLY and CDR2 FYNNEI come from the germline V gene. CDR3 DNA: TGTGCCAGCAAGAAGGACACTCCTGAGACCCAGTACTTC. Protein: CASKKDTPETQYF.

In this sample, this clone turned up a few times. Other DNA sequences of this sample code for an identical CDR3. V is TRBV5-4 and J is TRBJ1-2; tentatively, D is TRBD1 (6 bases). CDR1 and CDR2 from the germline V gene are SGHNT and YYREEE (reference sequence). With 5 bases removed from V and 2 bases from J, the gap between germline ends came to 10 bases. The CDR3 consists of 13 residues. The chain's CDR3 is CASSWDTNYGYTF. CDR3 sequence (DNA): TGTGCCAGCAGTTGGGACACGAACTATGGCTACACCTTC.

The chain recombines TRBV6-2 or TRBV6-3 with TRBJ2-5; 9 nucleotides match TRBD2. Germline CDR1 is MNHEY and CDR2 is SVGEGT. Trimming at V came to 5 bases and at J to 1 base, leaving 14 bases not matched to a gene. CDR3 length equals 18 residues. CDR3 in DNA: TGTGCCAGCAGTCCCCTTCCTAGCGGGGCCGCAATCCAAGAGACCCAGTACTTC. Translation gives CASSPLPSGAAIQETQYF.